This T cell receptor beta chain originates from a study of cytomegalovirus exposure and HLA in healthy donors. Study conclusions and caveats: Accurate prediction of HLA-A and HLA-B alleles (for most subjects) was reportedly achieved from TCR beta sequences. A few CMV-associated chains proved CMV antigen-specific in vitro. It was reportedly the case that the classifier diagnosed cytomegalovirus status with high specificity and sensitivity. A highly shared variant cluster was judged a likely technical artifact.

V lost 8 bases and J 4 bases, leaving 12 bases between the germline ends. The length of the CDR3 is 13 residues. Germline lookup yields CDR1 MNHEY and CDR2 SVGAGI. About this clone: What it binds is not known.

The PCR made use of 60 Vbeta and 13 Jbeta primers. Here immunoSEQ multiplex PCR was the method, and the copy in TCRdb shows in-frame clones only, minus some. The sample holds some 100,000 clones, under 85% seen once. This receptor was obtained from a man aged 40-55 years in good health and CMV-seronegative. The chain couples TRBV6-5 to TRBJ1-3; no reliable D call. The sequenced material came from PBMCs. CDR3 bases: TGTGCCAGCGGGCGGTGGGAGGGAAACACCATATATTTT. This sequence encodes CASGRWEGNTIYF.